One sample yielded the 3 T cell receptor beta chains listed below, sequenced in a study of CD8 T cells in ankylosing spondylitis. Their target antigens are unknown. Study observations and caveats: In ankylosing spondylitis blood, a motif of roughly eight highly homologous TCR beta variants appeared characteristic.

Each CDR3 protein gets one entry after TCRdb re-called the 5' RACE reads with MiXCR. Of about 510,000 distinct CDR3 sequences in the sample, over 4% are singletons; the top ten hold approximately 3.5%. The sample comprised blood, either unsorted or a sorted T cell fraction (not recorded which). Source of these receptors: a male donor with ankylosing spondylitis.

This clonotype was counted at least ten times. The CDR3: CAIQVKGPSSYEQYF. The CDR3 nucleotides read TGTGCCATCCAGGTTAAGGGACCGAGCTCCTACGAGCAGTACTTC. The V gene is TRBV10-3, the J gene TRBJ2-7; D is tentatively TRBD1 or TRBD2 (5 bases each). There are 15 residues in the CDR3. Trimming cost V 8 bases and J 0 bases, with 17 bases left between them. Germline CDR1 ENHRY, CDR2 SYGVKD.

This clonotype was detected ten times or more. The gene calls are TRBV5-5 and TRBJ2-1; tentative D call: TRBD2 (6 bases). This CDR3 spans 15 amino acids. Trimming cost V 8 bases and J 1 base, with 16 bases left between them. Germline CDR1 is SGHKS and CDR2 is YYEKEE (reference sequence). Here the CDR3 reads CASMRRESSYNEQFF. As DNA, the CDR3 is TGTGCCAGTATGAGGCGGGAATCATCCTACAATGAGCAGTTCTTC.

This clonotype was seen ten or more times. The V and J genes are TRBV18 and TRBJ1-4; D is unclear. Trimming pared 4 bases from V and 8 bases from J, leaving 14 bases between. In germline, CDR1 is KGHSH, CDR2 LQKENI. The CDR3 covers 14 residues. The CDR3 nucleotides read TGTGCCAGCTCACTCCGTTCCTTCGAGGAAAAACTGTTTTTT. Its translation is CASSLRSFEEKLFF. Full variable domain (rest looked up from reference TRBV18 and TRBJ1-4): NAGVMQNPRHLVRRRGQEARLRCSPMKGHSHVYWYRQLPEEGLKFMVYLQKENIIDESGMPKERFSAEFPKEGPSILRIQQVVRGDSAAYFCASSLRSFEEKLFFGSGTQLSVL.